Listed here is a single T cell receptor (beta chain). Method: immunoSEQ multiplex PCR; TCRdb's copy keeps in-frame clones and lacks some. The sample yields some 84,000 clones, over 80% seen once. The V gene lost 2 bases and the J gene lost 6 bases, with 7 bases spanning the gap. The length of the CDR3 is 12 residues. Germline V gives CDR1 MNHEY, CDR2 SVGAGI. This record comes from a study of T cell responses to AZD1222 COVID-19 vaccine. The chain uses TRBV6-5 and TRBJ1-2; D call uncertain. This specimen consisted of peripheral blood, obtained on day 0 of AZD1222 vaccination. This receptor was obtained from an adult in good health. The CDR3 reads CASSYASDGYTF. The CDR3 DNA follows: TGTGCCAGCAGTTACGCCAGCGATGGCTACACCTTC.